This is a list of T cell receptor beta chains from one sample in a study of T cells after yellow fever vaccination. TCRdb reanalysed the 5' RACE reads using MiXCR and keeps one entry per CDR3 protein. The sample gives approximately 550,000 distinct CDR3 sequences, roughly a fifth of which show up once; roughly 13% is in the top ten. The input for sequencing was PBMCs, taken 15 days after the yellow fever booster vaccination. Source of these receptors: a man in his thirties or forties who received the YFV17D yellow fever vaccine. The CDR3 runs from the conserved cysteine through the conserved F or W. The D gene is left open where the match is weak. Clone size is given for some rows only: seen once, a few or many times, or a class if the clone is expanded.

D,V,length,size,J,DNA,CDR3
TRBD2,TRBV5-6,19,.,TRBJ2-7,TGTGCCAGCAGAGCTTTGGGTGGAATAGCGGGAGAGAGGGTGGACGAGCAGTACTTC,CASRALGGIAGERVDEQYF
TRBD2,TRBV3-1,21,.,TRBJ2-7,TGTGCCAGCAGCCAAGCAGGGGCTGTCCTAGCGGGAGCTTACAGGTCCTACGAGCAGTACTTC,CASSQAGAVLAGAYRSYEQYF
TRBD1,TRBV3-1,20,few,TRBJ2-3,TGTGCCAGCAGCCCCATCGGACAGGGGTTCGGGAGTAGGGGCACAGATACGCAGTATTTT,CASSPIGQGFGSRGTDTQYF
.,TRBV20-1,12,few,TRBJ2-1,TGCAGTGCTAGAGATGAGGGCAGTGAGCAGTTCTTC,CSARDEGSEQFF
TRBD2,TRBV12-5,16,.,TRBJ2-1,TGTGCTAGTGGTTCCTCAACTAGCGGGAGGCAGGATGAGCAGTTCTTC,CASGSSTSGRQDEQFF
TRBD1,TRBV7-9,15,.,TRBJ2-4,TGTGCCAGCAGCCAAGGGACAGTGGACAAAAACATTCAGTACTTC,CASSQGTVDKNIQYF
TRBD1,TRBV6-6,12,few,TRBJ2-7,TGTGCCAGCAGGACGGGACAGGGCGAGCAGTACTTC,CASRTGQGEQYF
.,TRBV3-1,15,.,TRBJ1-2,TGTGCCAGCAGCCAAGGTGGACAGCAGTTAGATGGCTACACCTTC,CASSQGGQQLDGYTF
.,TRBV18,20,few,TRBJ2-1,TGTGCCAGCTCACCACTACGGGCCACTACCCTGGGGATGGTTGGCAATGAGCAGTTCTTC,CASSPLRATTLGMVGNEQFF
TRBD2,TRBV10-3,16,few,TRBJ2-7,TGTGCCATCAGTGAGTCGGCTAGCGGGAGCACCTACGAGCAGTACTTC,CAISESASGSTYEQYF
TRBD1,TRBV29-1,14,.,TRBJ2-1,TGCAGCGGGTTCTCACCAGACAGGGCCAATGAGCAGTTCTTC,CSGFSPDRANEQFF
.,TRBV5-6,15,.,TRBJ2-4,TGTGCCAGCAGCTTGGTCGGGACGACCAAAAACATTCAGTACTTC,CASSLVGTTKNIQYF
.,TRBV11-2,16,.,TRBJ2-5,TGTGCCAGCAGCAGCCACAGAGCCGGAGGGAAAGAGACCCAGTACTTC,CASSSHRAGGKETQYF
.,TRBV20-1,13,.,TRBJ2-7,TGCAGTGTCAAGGACATCCCAGCGGACGAGCAGTACTTC,CSVKDIPADEQYF
.,TRBV7-2,12,few,TRBJ2-7,TGTGCCAGCAGCTTAGACAGGGACGAGCAGTACTTC,CASSLDRDEQYF
.,TRBV6-5,12,.,TRBJ2-1,TGTGCCAGCACCGACGCCCGTTACGAGCAGTTCTTC,CASTDARYEQFF
.,TRBV20-1,11,few,TRBJ2-5,TGCAGTCTTCCGGGGCTACAGACCCAGTACTTC,CSLPGLQTQYF
.,TRBV7-9,15,few,TRBJ2-5,TGTGCCAGCAGCTTAGCGGTTACAGAACAAGAGACCCAGTACTTC,CASSLAVTEQETQYF
TRBD2,TRBV27,16,many,TRBJ2-7,TGTGCCAGCAGTCCGCCGCTAACGGGAGGAACCTACGAGCAGTACTTC,CASSPPLTGGTYEQYF
.,TRBV6-4,14,.,TRBJ1-1,TGTGCCAGCAGCCCTCAGTGGGGGAACACTGAAGCTTTCTTT,CASSPQWGNTEAFF
.,TRBV7-2,14,few,TRBJ2-3,TGTGCCAGCATGGGCGGCCATGCAGGAAATACGCAGTATTTT,CASMGGHAGNTQYF
.,TRBV18,15,few,TRBJ2-3,TGTGCCAGCTCACCCCGGTGGTCCCTAGGCGATACGCAGTATTTT,CASSPRWSLGDTQYF
.,TRBV6-5,16,few,TRBJ2-2,TGTGCCAGCAGTTACGAAATCGAGTTCGGACCCGGGGAGCTGTTTTTT,CASSYEIEFGPGELFF
TRBD2,TRBV20-1,14,many,TRBJ2-1,TGCAGTGCTAGAGTGGCTAGCGGGAGGAGTGAGCAGTTCTTC,CSARVASGRSEQFF
.,TRBV9,16,.,TRBJ2-5,TGTGCCAGCAGCGTAGAGGGCGGACGGTACCAAGAGACCCAGTACTTC,CASSVEGGRYQETQYF
.,TRBV28,15,.,TRBJ2-2,TGTGCCAGCATTTATAGTCCAGCGGGACACGGGGAGCTGTTTTTT,CASIYSPAGHGELFF
TRBD1,TRBV5-1,18,.,TRBJ2-1,TGCGCCAGCAGCTTGGATGGGACAGGGGGAAGTGTAGGAAATGAGCAGTTCTTC,CASSLDGTGGSVGNEQFF
.,TRBV20-1,12,.,TRBJ2-7,TGCAGTGCACAGCCTTACTCCTACGAGCAGTACTTC,CSAQPYSYEQYF
.,TRBV7-2,15,few,TRBJ2-3,TGTGCCAGCACCCCCAGGGGCGGGGAAACAGATACGCAGTATTTT,CASTPRGGETDTQYF
.,TRBV7-6,15,many,TRBJ2-2,TGTGCCAGCAGCTTATCCAGGGCCCACACCGGGGAGCTGTTTTTT,CASSLSRAHTGELFF
.,TRBV4-1,18,few,TRBJ2-2,TGCGCCAGCAGCCAAGTGTGGTTGCGGCAGCGCAACACCGGGGAGCTGTTTTTT,CASSQVWLRQRNTGELFF
.,TRBV12-3/TRBV12-4,14,few,TRBJ2-1,TGTGCCAGCAGCCCCGTTTGGGGGGAGAATGAGCAGTTCTTC,CASSPVWGENEQFF
.,TRBV5-4,15,few,TRBJ2-7,TGTGCCAGCAGTCCTGTCCAGGGGATACCCTACGAGCAGTACTTC,CASSPVQGIPYEQYF
.,TRBV10-3,15,.,TRBJ2-6,TGTGCCATCAGTGGGCAGCTCTCTGGGGCCAACGTCCTGACTTTC,CAISGQLSGANVLTF
.,TRBV14,14,.,TRBJ1-3,TGTGCCAGCAGCCCCCTAGGTCCTGGAAACACCATATATTTT,CASSPLGPGNTIYF
.,TRBV20-1,14,few,TRBJ2-1,TGCAGTGCTAGGTTGTTCCGTCCGGGAGTAGAGCAGTTCTTC,CSARLFRPGVEQFF
.,TRBV4-3,15,few,TRBJ2-7,TGCGCCAGCAGCCAAGCCCGACGCGACACCTACGAGCAGTACTTC,CASSQARRDTYEQYF
.,TRBV18,14,few,TRBJ1-2,TGTGCCAGCTCACTTTCTCAGCCGAACTATGGCTACACCTTC,CASSLSQPNYGYTF
.,TRBV9,17,.,TRBJ2-6,TGTGCCAGCAGCCCCTGGGGGATCATCCTTGGGGCCAACGTCCTGACTTTC,CASSPWGIILGANVLTF
.,TRBV4-3,16,.,TRBJ2-7,TGCGCCAGCAGCCAAGATAGAACCGACCTAGCCTACGAGCAGTACTTC,CASSQDRTDLAYEQYF
.,TRBV7-2,17,.,TRBJ2-6,TGTGCCAGCAGCTTAGCATCCGGGGACCTCGGGGCCAACGTCCTGACTTTC,CASSLASGDLGANVLTF
TRBD2,TRBV11-2,16,.,TRBJ2-1,TGTGCCAGCAGCGCGTCCGCTATTAGCGGGATTACTGAGCAGTTCTTC,CASSASAISGITEQFF
TRBD1,TRBV5-1,14,.,TRBJ1-5,TGTGCCAGCAGTTTAGGGGGCGCGGATCAGCCCCAGCATTTT,CASSLGGADQPQHF
.,TRBV5-5,14,few,TRBJ2-7,TGTGCCAGCAGCTTGGAGGGGGTGGGGTACGAGCAGTACTTC,CASSLEGVGYEQYF
.,TRBV5-1,13,.,TRBJ2-3,TGCGCCAGCAGCGGATCCCGGGGGGATACGCAGTATTTT,CASSGSRGDTQYF